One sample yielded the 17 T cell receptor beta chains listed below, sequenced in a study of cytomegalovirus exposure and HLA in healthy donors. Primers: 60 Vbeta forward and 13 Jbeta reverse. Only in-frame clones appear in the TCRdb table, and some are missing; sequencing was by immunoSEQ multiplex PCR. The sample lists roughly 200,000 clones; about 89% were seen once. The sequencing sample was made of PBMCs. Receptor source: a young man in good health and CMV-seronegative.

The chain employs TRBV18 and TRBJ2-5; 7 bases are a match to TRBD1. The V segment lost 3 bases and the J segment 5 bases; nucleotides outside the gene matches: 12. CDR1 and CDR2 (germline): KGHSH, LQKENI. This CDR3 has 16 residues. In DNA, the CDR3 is TGTGCCAGCTCACCTGGTGGGACAGCGGAAAGGGAGACCCAGTACTTC. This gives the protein CASSPGGTAERETQYF.

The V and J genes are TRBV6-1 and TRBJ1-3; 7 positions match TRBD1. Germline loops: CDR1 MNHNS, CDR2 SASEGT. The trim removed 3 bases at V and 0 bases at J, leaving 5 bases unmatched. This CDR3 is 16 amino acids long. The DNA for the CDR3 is TGTGCCAGCAGTGAGGGACAGCCCAACTCTGGAAACACCATATATTTT. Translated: CASSEGQPNSGNTIYF.

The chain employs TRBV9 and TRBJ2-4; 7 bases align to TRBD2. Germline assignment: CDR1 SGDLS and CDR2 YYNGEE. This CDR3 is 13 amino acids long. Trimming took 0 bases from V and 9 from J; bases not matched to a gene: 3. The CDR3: CASSVGGGGIQYF. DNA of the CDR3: TGTGCCAGCAGCGTAGGTGGGGGGGGCATTCAGTACTTC.

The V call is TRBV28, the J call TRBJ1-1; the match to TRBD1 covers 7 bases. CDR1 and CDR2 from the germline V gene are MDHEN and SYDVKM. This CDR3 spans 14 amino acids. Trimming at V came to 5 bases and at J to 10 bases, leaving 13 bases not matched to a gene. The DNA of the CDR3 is TGTGCCAGCAGTCCTAGAACAGGGGAAACCCCAGCTTTCTTT. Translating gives CASSPRTGETPAFF.

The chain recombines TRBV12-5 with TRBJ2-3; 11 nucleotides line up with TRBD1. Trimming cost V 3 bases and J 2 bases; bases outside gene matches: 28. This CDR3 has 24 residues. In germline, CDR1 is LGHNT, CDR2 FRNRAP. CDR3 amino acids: CASGFVLGQGVCFDTPLITDTQYF. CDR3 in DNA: TGTGCTAGTGGTTTTGTCCTGGGACAGGGGGTTTGTTTTGACACTCCCCTAATCACAGATACGCAGTATTTT.

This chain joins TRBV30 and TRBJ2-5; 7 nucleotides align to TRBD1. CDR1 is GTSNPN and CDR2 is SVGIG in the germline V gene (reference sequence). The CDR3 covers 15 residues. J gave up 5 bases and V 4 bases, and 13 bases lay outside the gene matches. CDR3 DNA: TGTGCCTGGAACAACCCTGACAGGGTGGGGGAGACCCAGTACTTC. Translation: CAWNNPDRVGETQYF.

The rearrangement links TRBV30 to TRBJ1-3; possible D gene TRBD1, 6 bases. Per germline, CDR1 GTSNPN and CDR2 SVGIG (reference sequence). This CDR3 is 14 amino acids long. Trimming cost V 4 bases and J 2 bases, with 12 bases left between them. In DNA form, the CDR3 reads TGTGCCTGGACCTACGGGGGGCCTGGAAACACCATATATTTT. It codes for CAWTYGGPGNTIYF. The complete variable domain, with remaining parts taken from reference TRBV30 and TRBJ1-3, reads SQTIHQWPATLVQPVGSPLSLECTVEGTSNPNLYWYRQAAGRGLQLLFYSVGIGQISSEVPQNLSASRPQDRQFILSSKKLLLSDSGFYLCAWTYGGPGNTIYFGEGSWLTVV.

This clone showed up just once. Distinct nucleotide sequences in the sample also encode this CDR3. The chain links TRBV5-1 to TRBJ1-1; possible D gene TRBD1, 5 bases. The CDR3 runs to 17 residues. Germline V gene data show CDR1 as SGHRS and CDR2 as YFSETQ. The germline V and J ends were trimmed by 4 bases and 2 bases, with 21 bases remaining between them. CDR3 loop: CASSPTTRQHLNTEAFF. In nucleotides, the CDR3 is TGCGCCAGCAGCCCTACTACCCGACAGCACTTAAACACTGAAGCTTTCTTT. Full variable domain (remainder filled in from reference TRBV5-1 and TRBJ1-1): KAGVTQTPRYLIKTRGQQVTLSCSPISGHRSVSWYQQTPGQGLQFLFEYFSETQRNKGNFPGRFSGRQFSNSRSEMNVSTLELGDSALYLCASSPTTRQHLNTEAFFGQGTRLTVV.

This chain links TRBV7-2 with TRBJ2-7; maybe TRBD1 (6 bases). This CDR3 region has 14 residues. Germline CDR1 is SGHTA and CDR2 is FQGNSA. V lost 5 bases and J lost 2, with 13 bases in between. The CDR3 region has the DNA TGTGCCAGCAGCACCCTAGCAGGGGCCTACGAGCAGTACTTC. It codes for CASSTLAGAYEQYF.

The CDR3 region is CASRGGSSTGELFF. CDR3 coding DNA: TGTGCCAGCCGGGGGGGGAGTAGTACCGGGGAGCTGTTTTTT. V gene TRBV11-3 combines with J gene TRBJ2-2, with 8 bases lining up with TRBD2. This CDR3 has 14 amino acids. In germline, CDR1 is SGHNT, CDR2 YENEEA. V lost 8 bases, J lost 5 bases, and 7 bases stayed unmatched.

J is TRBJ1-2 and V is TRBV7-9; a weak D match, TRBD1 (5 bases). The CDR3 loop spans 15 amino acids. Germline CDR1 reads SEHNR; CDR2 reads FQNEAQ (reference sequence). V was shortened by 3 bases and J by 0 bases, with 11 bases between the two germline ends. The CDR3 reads CASSFGGTTNYGYTF. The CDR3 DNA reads TGTGCCAGCAGCTTCGGAGGGACGACTAACTATGGCTACACCTTC.

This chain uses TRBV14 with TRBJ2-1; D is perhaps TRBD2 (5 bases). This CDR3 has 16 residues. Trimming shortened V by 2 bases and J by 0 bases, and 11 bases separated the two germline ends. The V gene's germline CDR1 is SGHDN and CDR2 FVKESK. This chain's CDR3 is CASSQRAGDSYNEQFF. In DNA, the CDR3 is TGTGCCAGCAGCCAACGGGCGGGCGACTCCTACAATGAGCAGTTCTTC.

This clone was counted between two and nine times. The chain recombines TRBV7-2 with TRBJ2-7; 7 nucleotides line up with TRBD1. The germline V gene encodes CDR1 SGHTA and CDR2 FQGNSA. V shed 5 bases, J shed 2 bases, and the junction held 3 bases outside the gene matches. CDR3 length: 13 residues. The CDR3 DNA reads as TGTGCCAGCAGCAATACAGGGGCCTACGAGCAGTACTTC. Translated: CASSNTGAYEQYF.

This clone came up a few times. This chain's CDR3 is CASSYARGGDTQYF. The CDR3 region has the DNA TGTGCCAGCAGTTACGCCCGGGGTGGAGATACGCAGTATTTT. J is TRBJ2-3 and V is TRBV6-6, with D tentatively TRBD2 (5 bases). V shed 2 bases and J shed 5 bases, with 11 bases lying between them. This CDR3 contains 14 residues. Germline CDR1 is MNHNY and CDR2 is SVGAGI (reference sequence).

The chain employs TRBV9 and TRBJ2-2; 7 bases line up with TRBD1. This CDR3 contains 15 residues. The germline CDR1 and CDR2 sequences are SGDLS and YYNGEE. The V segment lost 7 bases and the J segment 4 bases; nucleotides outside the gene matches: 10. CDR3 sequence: CASQGTVGSTGELFF. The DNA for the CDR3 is TGTGCCAGCCAAGGGACAGTCGGTAGCACCGGGGAGCTGTTTTTT. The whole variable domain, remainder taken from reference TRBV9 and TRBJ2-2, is DSGVTQTPKHLITATGQRVTLRCSPRSGDLSVYWYQQSLDQGLQFLIQYYNGEERAKGNILERFSAQQFPDLHSELNLSSLELGDSALYFCASQGTVGSTGELFFGEGSRLTVL.

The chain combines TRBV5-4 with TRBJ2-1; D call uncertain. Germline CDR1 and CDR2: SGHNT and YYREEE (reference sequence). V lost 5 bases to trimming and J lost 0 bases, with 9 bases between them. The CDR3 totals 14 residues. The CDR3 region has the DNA TGTGCCAGCAGAAAGCCGAACTCCTACAATGAGCAGTTCTTC. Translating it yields CASRKPNSYNEQFF.

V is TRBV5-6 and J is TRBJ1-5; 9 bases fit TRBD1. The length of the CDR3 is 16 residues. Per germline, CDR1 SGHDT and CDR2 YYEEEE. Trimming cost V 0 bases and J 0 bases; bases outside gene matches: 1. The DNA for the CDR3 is TGTGCCAGCAGCTTGGGGACAGGGGTTAGCAATCAGCCCCAGCATTTT. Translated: CASSLGTGVSNQPQHF. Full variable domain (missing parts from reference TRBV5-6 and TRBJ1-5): DAGVTQSPTHLIKTRGQQVTLRCSPKSGHDTVSWYQQALGQGPQFIFQYYEEEERQRGNFPDRFSGHQFPNYSSELNVNALLLGDSALYLCASSLGTGVSNQPQHFGDGTRLSIL.